In this sample, the clone carrying this TCR beta chain turned up once. The data are from a study of CD8 T cells in Susac syndrome. Sequencing targeted TCR beta in blood CD8+ and CD4+ T cells. Negative isolation was applied to CD8+ and CD4+ T cells, and FACS enrichment was applied to TEMRA cells. This CDR3 is built from 12 residues. The germline V gene has CDR1 MDHEN and CDR2 SYDVKM. V gave up 5 bases and J gave up 3 bases; unmatched junction bases: 1. An input of roughly 0.5 to 1 ug of RNA was subjected to reverse transcription using random hexamers. Multiplex immunoSEQ PCR targeted 54 Vbeta and 13 Jbeta TCR beta segments. Each CDR3 protein gets one entry after TCRdb re-called the immunoSEQ multiplex PCR reads with MiXCR. The sample lists 110,000 to 150,000 distinct CDR3 sequences; over 85% were seen once.

Sequenced material: CD8+ T cells from PBMCs. The receptor comes from a human donor in good health. This chain uses TRBV28 with TRBJ2-7; 7 bases line up with TRBD2. The CDR3 nucleotides read TGTGCCAGCAGTAGGGACTACTACGAGCAGTACTTC. Its translation: CASSRDYYEQYF. Together with reference TRBV28 and TRBJ2-7, the CDR3 gives the full variable domain: DVKVTQSSRYLVKRTGEKVFLECVQDMDHENMFWYRQDPGLGLRLIYFSYDVKMKEKGDIPEGYSVSREKKERFSLILESASTNQTSMYLCASSRDYYEQYFGPGTRLTVT.